This TCR beta chain was documented in a study of CD8 T cells in ankylosing spondylitis. Study-wide points: Significantly higher representation of disease-linked clones was reported for matched ankylosing spondylitis synovial fluid. Characteristic, it appeared, of ankylosing spondylitis blood was a TCR beta motif of roughly eight highly homologous variants.

This clonotype was counted at least ten times. Its antigen is still unknown. This CDR3 contains 11 residues. V was trimmed by 7 bases and J by 1 base, leaving 4 bases between them. Germline V gene data show CDR1 as MDHEN and CDR2 as SYDVKM. Quantitative molecular-barcoded 5'-RACE generated the TCR beta libraries. TCRdb processed the 5' RACE reads anew with MiXCR; each CDR3 protein has one entry. The repertoire holds about 130,000 distinct CDR3 sequences, about a tenth seen once, with approximately 3.5% in the top ten. The chain recombines TRBV28 with TRBJ1-1; unclear D gene. This sequence was found in a male donor with ankylosing spondylitis or in good health (not recorded which). The sequenced sample was blood, either unsorted or a sorted T cell fraction (not recorded which). CDR3 residues: CASISNTEAFF. The CDR3 DNA reads TGTGCCAGCATCTCGAACACTGAAGCTTTCTTT.